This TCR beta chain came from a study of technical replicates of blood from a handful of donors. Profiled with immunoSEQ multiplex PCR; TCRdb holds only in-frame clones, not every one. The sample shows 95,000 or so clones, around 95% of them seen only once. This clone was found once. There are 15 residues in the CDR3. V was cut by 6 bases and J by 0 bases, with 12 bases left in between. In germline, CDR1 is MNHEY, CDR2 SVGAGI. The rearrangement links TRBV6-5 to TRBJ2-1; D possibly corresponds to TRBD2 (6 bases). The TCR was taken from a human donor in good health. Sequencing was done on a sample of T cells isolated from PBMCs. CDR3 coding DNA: TGTGCCAGCAGCTTAGCGGAGAGCTCCTACAATGAGCAGTTCTTC. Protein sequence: CASSLAESSYNEQFF.